These 25 T cell receptor beta chains share one sample of origin, sequenced in a study of T cell changes during pregnancy in multiple sclerosis (dated by TCRdb to between 2017 and 2020). Preparation of the library involved the immunoSEQ multiplex PCR assay. The clones in this table, taken by TCRdb from immuneACCESS, are in-frame only. Not every clone is retained; where verified, under half of the shortfall comes from an unresolved V gene, and the cause of the rest is unknown. For this sample the table gives about 76,000 clones, of which 80% to 95% were detected only once. 1.5% to 2% of the sample comes from the top ten. Sequencing was performed on peripheral blood, taken in the first trimester of pregnancy. These receptors all come from a female donor in good health, enrolled as a control in a pregnancy study.

The chain employs TRBV18 and TRBJ1-1; maybe TRBD1 (5 bases). With 0 bases removed from V and 0 bases from J, the gap between germline ends came to 8 bases. The CDR3 consists of 15 residues. CDR1 is KGHSH and CDR2 is LQKENI in the germline V gene. The CDR3 region is CASSPPVGVNTEAFF. The CDR3 bases are TGTGCCAGCTCACCACCGGTAGGGGTGAACACTGAAGCTTTCTTT.

The chain joins TRBV7-2 to TRBJ2-5; 8 nucleotides match TRBD2. After removal of 2 bases from V and 5 bases from J, the junction contained 10 bases not matched to a gene. Germline CDR1 reads SGHTA; CDR2 reads FQGNSA. The CDR3 runs 16 residues. The CDR3 sequence is CASSLWAASGGETQYF. For the CDR3, the DNA is TGTGCCAGCAGCTTATGGGCCGCCTCGGGAGGGGAGACCCAGTACTTC.

The CDR3 loop is CASSQAGTNTNYGYTF. DNA for the CDR3: TGCGCCAGCAGCCAAGCCGGGACAAATACTAACTATGGCTACACCTTC. J is TRBJ1-2 and V is TRBV4-1, with TRBD1 as a possible D gene (6 bases). This CDR3 is 16 amino acids long. Germline assignment: CDR1 MGHRA and CDR2 YSYEKL. V gave up 1 base and J gave up 0 bases, with 12 bases separating them.

The chain carries TRBV6-5 and TRBJ1-2, with 7 bases lining up with TRBD1. This CDR3 contains 15 residues. CDR1 is MNHEY and CDR2 is SVGAGI in the germline V gene. V was clipped by 5 bases and J by 3 bases; unmatched bases: 9. CDR3 residues: CASSGPGGGDYGYTF. CDR3 bases: TGTGCCAGCAGTGGTCCGGGAGGGGGCGACTATGGCTACACCTTC.

The CDR3 DNA reads TGCGCCAGCAGCCCGAGGGTCTCCGGGGCCAACGTCCTGACTTTC. Its protein is CASSPRVSGANVLTF. The rearrangement joins TRBV5-1 to TRBJ2-6; D may be TRBD2 (5 bases). Germline CDR1 reads SGHRS; CDR2 reads YFSETQ. The germline V and J ends were trimmed by 4 bases and 4 bases, with 12 bases remaining between them. The CDR3 has 15 amino acids.

The sample holds one count of this clone. The rearrangement joins TRBV11-2 to TRBJ2-1; 7 bases map to TRBD1. J gave up 6 bases and V 6 bases, and 11 bases lay outside the gene matches. The germline V gene encodes CDR1 SGHAT and CDR2 FQNNGV. CDR3 length equals 15 residues. The CDR3 DNA is TGTGCCAGCAGGAAACCGGGACAGCTGCTCAATGAGCAGTTCTTC. Protein sequence: CASRKPGQLLNEQFF.

This clone was detected only a few times. This chain uses TRBV5-1 with TRBJ1-1, with D uncertain. The germline V gene has CDR1 SGHRS and CDR2 YFSETQ. Trimming stripped 0 bases from V and 4 bases from J, with 13 bases between. The length of the CDR3 is 15 residues. In nucleotides, the CDR3 is TGCGCCAGCAGCTTGGAATGGTCGGGAGCCACTGAAGCTTTCTTT. Its translation: CASSLEWSGATEAFF. Variable domain in full (rest from reference TRBV5-1 and TRBJ1-1): KAGVTQTPRYLIKTRGQQVTLSCSPISGHRSVSWYQQTPGQGLQFLFEYFSETQRNKGNFPGRFSGRQFSNSRSEMNVSTLELGDSALYLCASSLEWSGATEAFFGQGTRLTVV.

This clone was detected once. This chain links TRBV19 with TRBJ1-1; D is undetermined. Germline V gene sequence: CDR1 LNHDA, CDR2 SQIVND (reference sequence). This CDR3 contains 13 residues. Trimming cost V 3 bases and J 1 base, with 6 bases left between them. The CDR3 loop is CASSMARNTEAFF. In DNA form, the CDR3 reads TGTGCCAGTAGTATGGCACGGAACACTGAAGCTTTCTTT.

The chain combines TRBV11-3 with TRBJ2-6, with D unclear. Looked up from germline, CDR1 is SGHNT and CDR2 is YENEEA. V shed 5 bases and J shed 4 bases, with 9 bases lying between them. CDR3 length equals 14 residues. The CDR3 nucleotides read TGTGCCAGCAGCGAAACATCCGGGGCCAACGTCCTGACTTTC. Translation gives CASSETSGANVLTF.

The rearrangement uses TRBV28 and TRBJ2-1; the match to TRBD1 covers 8 bases. The CDR3 is 16 amino acids. Germline CDR1 is MDHEN and CDR2 is SYDVKM. Trimming at V came to 1 base and at J to 6 bases, leaving 8 bases not matched to a gene. CDR3 amino acids: CASSLFVTGVGNEQFF. CDR3 coding DNA: TGTGCCAGCAGTTTATTTGTGACAGGGGTGGGCAATGAGCAGTTCTTC.

CDR3 amino acids: CASSLRERYNEQFF. In nucleotides, the CDR3 is TGCGCCAGCAGCTTGCGGGAGAGGTACAATGAGCAGTTCTTC. The genes are TRBV5-1 and TRBJ2-1; TRBD2 might be the D (6 bases). Per the germline V gene, CDR1 is SGHRS and CDR2 is YFSETQ. With 1 base removed from V and 4 bases from J, the gap between germline ends came to 9 bases. The CDR3 length is 14 residues.

The V and J genes are TRBV5-1 and TRBJ2-2; TRBD1 might be the D (5 bases). There are 14 residues in the CDR3. Germline CDR1 is SGHRS and CDR2 is YFSETQ. Trimming left V 5 bases short and J 3 bases short, with 11 bases between. CDR3 sequence (DNA): TGCGCCAGCAGATGGGGCGCCCACACCGGGGAGCTGTTTTTT. Translated: CASRWGAHTGELFF.

V gene TRBV7-2 combines with J gene TRBJ2-7; a weak D match, TRBD2 (5 bases). V was cut by 5 bases and J by 13 bases, with 18 bases left in between. This CDR3 region has 12 residues. Per the germline V gene, CDR1 is SGHTA and CDR2 is FQGNSA. This CDR3 reads CASSPRGRVVYF. CDR3 nucleotides: TGTGCCAGCAGCCCTCGGGGAAGGGTTGTCTACTTC.

As DNA, the CDR3 is TGCGCCAGCAGCCAGGGATCTAGCGGGAGGGGCGCAGATACGCAGTATTTT. This encodes CASSQGSSGRGADTQYF. The rearrangement uses TRBV4-1 and TRBJ2-3; 12 bases align to TRBD2. Germline lookup yields CDR1 MGHRA and CDR2 YSYEKL. The V and J ends lost 3 bases and 4 bases, in that order; junction bases with no gene match: 8. The CDR3 runs 17 residues.

The chain recombines TRBV5-1 with TRBJ2-3; 7 nucleotides line up with TRBD2. Germline V lookup: CDR1 SGHRS, CDR2 YFSETQ. V trimming: 5 bases; J trimming: 1 base; junction bases outside the gene matches: 10. This CDR3 comprises 16 residues. The CDR3 protein is CASRGERDTRTDTQYF. The CDR3 nucleotides read TGCGCCAGCAGGGGCGAGCGGGATACCCGCACAGATACGCAGTATTTT.

The J gene is TRBJ1-2, the V gene TRBV5-4, with a weak D call TRBD1 (6 bases). CDR3 length: 14 amino acids. Germline V gene lookup returns CDR1 SGHNT and CDR2 YYREEE (reference sequence). The germline V and J ends were trimmed by 5 bases and 5 bases, with 16 bases remaining between them. The CDR3 nucleotides are TGTGCCAGCAGGAGCGAGATGGGGGCGTATGGCTACACCTTC. It encodes CASRSEMGAYGYTF. The full variable domain, completed using reference TRBV5-4 and TRBJ1-2, is ETGVTQSPTHLIKTRGQQVTLRCSSQSGHNTVSWYQQALGQGPQFIFQYYREEENGRGNFPPRFSGLQFPNYSSELNVNALELDDSALYLCASRSEMGAYGYTFGSGTRLTVV.

The genes are TRBV7-9 and TRBJ2-1, with 10 bases matching TRBD2. The junction had 10 bases not matched to a gene; V was cut back by 6 bases and J by 5 bases. The CDR3 runs 16 residues. Germline CDR1 and CDR2: SEHNR and FQNEAQ (reference sequence). The chain's CDR3 is CASRSSTSGVNNEQFF. CDR3 nucleotides: TGTGCCAGCAGATCATCAACTAGCGGGGTCAACAATGAGCAGTTCTTC.

This chain links TRBV5-1 with TRBJ2-1; D is perhaps TRBD1 (5 bases). The CDR3 totals 16 residues. The germline gives CDR1 SGHRS, CDR2 YFSETQ. With 4 bases removed from V and 10 bases from J, the gap between germline ends came to 24 bases. The CDR3 spells CASSADTIAVNLEQFF. For the CDR3, the DNA is TGCGCCAGCAGCGCGGACACCATCGCTGTTAATTTGGAGCAGTTCTTC.

This clone was observed a single time. The chain couples TRBV5-6 to TRBJ2-3; 9 nucleotides agree with TRBD2. The CDR3 length is 17 residues. Trimming at V came to 4 bases and at J to 0 bases, leaving 9 bases not matched to a gene. The V gene's germline CDR1 is SGHDT and CDR2 YYEEEE. The CDR3 loop is CASSPLTSGSSTDTQYF. CDR3 coding DNA: TGTGCCAGCAGCCCGCTGACTAGCGGATCTAGCACAGATACGCAGTATTTT.

This chain connects TRBV28 to TRBJ1-2; weak D call: TRBD1 (5 bases). With 7 bases removed from V and 0 bases from J, the gap between germline ends came to 15 bases. Germline V gives CDR1 MDHEN, CDR2 SYDVKM. The CDR3 sequence is 15 residues long. CDR3 protein: CASTETGGTNYGYTF. CDR3 DNA: TGTGCCAGCACCGAAACCGGGGGGACTAACTATGGCTACACCTTC.

The chain employs TRBV6-6 and TRBJ1-2, with a possible D match to TRBD1 (5 bases). Trimming took off 0 bases at V and 7 bases at J, with 12 bases between the two ends. Germline assignment: CDR1 MNHNY and CDR2 SVGAGI (reference sequence). This CDR3 region has 14 residues. This chain's CDR3 is CASSYSGGTAGYTF. CDR3 sequence (DNA): TGTGCCAGCAGTTACTCCGGGGGGACGGCTGGCTACACCTTC.

The V and J genes are TRBV18 and TRBJ2-6, with TRBD1 as a possible D gene (5 bases). The CDR3 is made up of 15 amino acids. Germline CDR1 is KGHSH and CDR2 is LQKENI. The V end lost 5 bases, the J end lost 0 bases, and 8 bases lay between the germline ends. The CDR3 region is CASSYDSSGANVLTF. In DNA form, the CDR3 reads TGTGCCAGCTCATACGACAGCTCTGGGGCCAACGTCCTGACTTTC.

V usage is TRBV7-9 and J usage is TRBJ2-1, with D hard to call. This CDR3 has 13 amino acids. V dropped 1 base and J dropped 12 bases, with 13 bases sitting between them. Germline CDR1 SEHNR, CDR2 FQNEAQ (reference sequence). CDR3 sequence: CASSLGSSGGQFF. CDR3 nucleotides: TGTGCCAGCAGCTTAGGGTCTTCCGGCGGGCAGTTCTTC.

The sample holds one count of this clone. The J gene is TRBJ1-2, the V gene TRBV9, with 8 nucleotides matching TRBD1. Looked up from germline, CDR1 is SGDLS and CDR2 is YYNGEE. The V gene end was trimmed by 0 bases and the J gene end by 5 bases; junction bases not matched to a gene: 9. The CDR3 is 16 amino acids. The CDR3 spells CASSVEGAGGLYGYTF. Written as DNA, the CDR3 is TGTGCCAGCAGCGTAGAGGGGGCAGGGGGCTTATATGGCTACACCTTC.

This rearrangement joins TRBV6-1 to TRBJ2-7; D gene ambiguous. The V gene's germline CDR1 is MNHNS and CDR2 SASEGT. V was trimmed by 3 bases and J by 3 bases, leaving 15 bases between them. The CDR3 sequence is 15 residues long. As DNA, the CDR3 is TGTGCCAGCAGTGACCGACAAGTCGGTTACTACGAGCAGTACTTC. Protein: CASSDRQVGYYEQYF.